A single T cell receptor (beta chain) is shown here with its context. The sample belongs to a study of blood T cell repertoires in COVID-19. As for the study in general: T cells, B-cell-depleted T cells, or PBMCs supplied cDNA or gDNA.

In the original processing: Researchers report that nucleated cell counts were estimated from reference gene primer amplification. Assay used: immunoSEQ multiplex PCR; TCRdb lists only in-frame clones, some missing. V and J calls and clone size are copied from that table; D and trimming were computed from the DNA. Seen here are 410,000 or so clones, around 89% observed once, and the top ten hold about 1.6%. In germline, CDR1 is MNHEY, CDR2 SMNVEV (reference sequence). J was trimmed by 5 bases and V by 4 bases; bases with no gene match: 8. The CDR3 covers 16 residues. Seattle cases were enrolled at active infection and followed longitudinally.

This TCR came from a woman between 40 and 50 years old with COVID-19, enrolled during active disease. The sequenced sample consisted of peripheral blood. The chain combines TRBV27 with TRBJ2-1; the match to TRBD2 covers 10 bases. The CDR3 DNA sequence: TGTGCCAGCAGTTGGGAGCGAACTAGCGGGGACAATGAGCAGTTCTTC. Its protein is CASSWERTSGDNEQFF.